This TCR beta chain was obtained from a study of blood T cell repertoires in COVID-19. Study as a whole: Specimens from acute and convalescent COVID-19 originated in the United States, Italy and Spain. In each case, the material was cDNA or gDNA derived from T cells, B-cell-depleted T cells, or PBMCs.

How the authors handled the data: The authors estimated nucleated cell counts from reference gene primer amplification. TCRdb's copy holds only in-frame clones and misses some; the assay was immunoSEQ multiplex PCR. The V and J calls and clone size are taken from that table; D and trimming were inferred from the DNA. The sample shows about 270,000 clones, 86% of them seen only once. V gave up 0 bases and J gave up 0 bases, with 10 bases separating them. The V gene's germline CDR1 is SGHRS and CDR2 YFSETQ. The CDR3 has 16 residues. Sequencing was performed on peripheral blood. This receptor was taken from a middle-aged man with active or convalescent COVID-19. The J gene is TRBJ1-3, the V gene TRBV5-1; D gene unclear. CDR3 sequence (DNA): TGCGCCAGCAGCTTGGCCGGGGAGAGCTCTGGAAACACCATATATTTT. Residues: CASSLAGESSGNTIYF. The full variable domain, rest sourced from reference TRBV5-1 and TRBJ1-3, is KAGVTQTPRYLIKTRGQQVTLSCSPISGHRSVSWYQQTPGQGLQFLFEYFSETQRNKGNFPGRFSGRQFSNSRSEMNVSTLELGDSALYLCASSLAGESSGNTIYFGEGSWLTVV.